This T cell receptor (beta chain) emerged from a study of blood T cells in healthy people across ages (dated by TCRdb to 2015 to 2017). A note on the overall study: In model experiments, template switching captured about one uniquely barcoded TCR beta cDNA molecule for every two T cells. The donors were divided into four age groups: young (average roughly 15 years), middle-aged (approximately 42), aged (about 60) and long-lived (around 87). Using deep sequencing normalized with unique cDNA molecular identifiers, the study measured how TCR beta repertoire diversity changes with age. Two additional independent replicas of 1 million unique cDNA reads from the same blood draw were analyzed for two donors (one aged 18 to 29 and one aged 80 or older). To avoid experimental bias, donors of different ages were randomly spread across the sequencing lanes.

This clonotype appeared many times. The antigen it binds to is not known. Per-nucleotide qualities are absent, and no much larger clonotype sits a single base away. Systemically healthy Caucasian individuals from Russia, around 39 in total and aged about 6 to 95 years, were included as donors. Around 9.7 milliliters of peripheral blood were collected from each donor into EDTA-treated Vacutainer tubes. Ficoll-Paque density-gradient centrifugation was used to isolate PBMCs, with at least 7 million obtained per sample. Trizol reagent was used to extract total RNA from the PBMCs, yielding at least 6 micrograms per sample. For every donor, an aliquot of PBMCs went through flow cytometry to measure the percentages of naive CD45RAhigh/CD27high T cells. Via the germline V gene (reference sequence), CDR1 is LGHDT and CDR2 YNNKEL. Its CDR3 holds 14 amino acids, cysteine through phenylalanine. This entry keeps only the CDR3 DNA: 42 bases, framed from base 1. The V end loses 7 bases and the J end loses 5 bases, and a stretch of 17 bases separates them.

Library generation was performed with 5' RACE. TCRdb lists the instrument as Illumina HiSeq 2500. A second PCR of about 6 to 11 cycles was run with a J-beta primer mix and a sample-barcoded 5' primer. A unique molecular identifier was introduced onto each TCR beta cDNA molecule by a template-switch 5' adaptor carrying 12 random nucleotides. At least 3 million CDR3-containing paired-end reads were obtained from each sample. All of the RNA was converted into first-strand cDNA using the Mint cDNA synthesis kit, with a TRBC-specific oligonucleotide serving as the primer. All cDNA was treated with uracil-DNA glycosylase and then went through a first 18-cycle PCR with the universal primers M1SS and BC2_uni_R. For the original study's pipeline: For normalization, 1 million high-quality reads were randomly selected from each sample, with every read carrying a distinct molecular identifier. Reads with shared molecular identifiers were discarded instead of being binned into consensus sequences. CDR3 identification, clonotype clustering and error correction used MiTCR with a Q25 quality threshold and the strictest error-elimination algorithm. A nonparametric unseen species model with Euler transformation was used to estimate lower-bound total TCR beta diversity. The public reads were run again by TCRdb, first through fastp at Q25 and then through MiXCR, and only productive beta chains were kept. Rows with one shared CDR3 protein collapse into an entry with the most common genes and DNA. These V and J calls derive from TCRdb rather than the authors' analysis. Within this sample are 630,000 or so distinct CDR3 sequences, with approximately 30% of them counted one time only. The ten largest clones take up 15% of the sample.

Study-wide findings and limitations: Because profiling used bulk unsorted PBMCs, naive and antigen-experienced compartments could not be compared conclusively. Estimates of total diversity based on one million sequenced T cells were regarded as lower bounds and as underestimates. Because donor CMV infection status was unknown, age-related changes in expanded clonotypes were potentially confounded. Observed TCR beta diversity per million T cells fell roughly linearly with age, and a significant reduction was already apparent by age around 40. The long-lived group showed more naive CD4+ T cells, fewer expanded clones and increased TCR diversity than the aged group, suggesting age selection. There was a strong correlation between observed TCR beta diversity and the percentage of naive T cells measured by flow cytometry.

The sequenced material came from blood. The chain joins TRBV3-1 to TRBJ2-5; the D segment could be TRBD2, given 7 matching bases. The TCR comes from a woman aged 80 or older in good health. Donor details come from another sample of the same person, matched by shared clones. CDR3 protein: CASKVGGPVETQYF. The DNA sequence reads TGTGCCAGCAAGGTGGGGGGGCCCGTGGAGACCCAGTACTTC.